This T cell receptor (beta chain) was recovered during a study of T cell repertoires in cytomegalovirus infection. Looking at the study overall: Matching HLA type and CMV infection were both indicated by public TCR beta signatures.

Concerning this clonotype itself: Antigen specificity is unknown.

The V end was cut by 4 bases, the J end by 4 bases, with 25 bases between. The CDR3 runs 19 residues. Germline-derived CDR1 and CDR2 are MGHDK and SYGVNS. Notes on the study in general: Frequencies of public TCR beta families were cumulated, and this identified carriers of CMV plus the relevant HLA. Predominance within the ex vivo response was attributable to HLA-C-restricted CMV-specific TCR beta clonotypes.

TCRdb itself ran the reads through MiXCR, one entry per CDR3 protein. The sample shows approximately 500,000 distinct CDR3 sequences, more than 15% of them seen only once. The chain links TRBV25-1 to TRBJ2-2, with D possibly being TRBD1 (7 bases). Specimen: CD8+ T cells from PBMCs. The TCR sequence derives from a human donor in good health (CMV status not recorded). Some clones in this sample may be carry-over from other donors' samples. The CDR3 region is CASSGTLEGALGTTGELFF. In nucleotides, the CDR3 is TGTGCCAGCAGTGGAACCCTGGAGGGGGCGCTTGGTACCACCGGGGAGCTGTTTTTT. Drawing the rest from reference TRBV25-1 and TRBJ2-2, the complete variable domain is EADIYQTPRYLVIGTGKKITLECSQTMGHDKMYWYQQDPGMELHLIHYSYGVNSTEKGDLSSESTVSRIRTEHFPLTLESARPSHTSQYLCASSGTLEGALGTTGELFFGEGSRLTVL.